Listed below are T cell receptor beta chains from one sample, sequenced in a study of cytomegalovirus exposure and HLA in healthy donors. Sequenced by immunoSEQ multiplex PCR; TCRdb stores in-frame clones only, minus some. This repertoire shows 150,000 to 200,000 clones, almost 80% found once; its top ten account for nearly 6.5%. Sequencing was performed on PBMCs. These TCRs come from a man in his forties in good health and CMV-seropositive. CDR3s include the opening cysteine and the closing phenylalanine or tryptophan. A D gene is named only where the DNA matches it firmly. The size field is filled for only some rows; it gives once, few, many or a size class.

V gene: TRBV5-1
J gene: TRBJ1-2
clone size: NA
D gene: TRBD1
CDR3 protein: CASGQGASGYGYTF
CDR3 DNA: TGCGCCAGCGGACAGGGGGCTAGCGGCTATGGCTACACCTTC

V gene: TRBV7-8
J gene: TRBJ1-4
clone size: NA
D gene: NA
CDR3 protein: CASSLGQALGTNEKLFF
CDR3 DNA: TGTGCCAGCAGCTTAGGGCAGGCCCTTGGAACTAATGAAAAACTGTTTTTT

V gene: TRBV10-2
J gene: TRBJ2-7
clone size: NA
D gene: NA
CDR3 protein: CASSEAGFSTDEQYF
CDR3 DNA: TGCGCCAGCAGTGAGGCCGGGTTCTCGACCGACGAGCAGTACTTC

V gene: TRBV5-1
J gene: TRBJ1-4
clone size: NA
D gene: NA
CDR3 protein: CASSLAATNEKLFF
CDR3 DNA: TGCGCCAGCAGCTTGGCGGCAACTAATGAAAAACTGTTTTTT

V gene: TRBV7-9
J gene: TRBJ2-7
clone size: NA
D gene: TRBD2
CDR3 protein: CASSPRTSASYEQYF
CDR3 DNA: TGTGCCAGCAGCCCGAGGACTAGCGCCTCCTACGAGCAGTACTTC

V gene: TRBV6-5
J gene: TRBJ2-4
clone size: once
D gene: NA
CDR3 protein: CASSQLAKNIQYF
CDR3 DNA: TGTGCCAGCAGTCAACTAGCCAAAAACATTCAGTACTTC

V gene: TRBV19
J gene: TRBJ2-7
clone size: NA
D gene: NA
CDR3 protein: CASSNVGGLGFGAFYEQYF
CDR3 DNA: TGTGCCAGTAGTAATGTGGGGGGACTGGGATTCGGGGCCTTCTACGAGCAGTACTTC

V gene: TRBV28
J gene: TRBJ1-1
clone size: NA
D gene: TRBD1
CDR3 protein: CASSPGGEYTEAFF
CDR3 DNA: TGTGCCAGCAGCCCAGGGGGCGAGTACACTGAAGCTTTCTTT

V gene: TRBV5-6
J gene: TRBJ2-2
clone size: NA
D gene: TRBD2
CDR3 protein: CASSLAPSGFNTGELFF
CDR3 DNA: TGTGCCAGCAGCTTGGCCCCTAGCGGGTTCAACACCGGGGAGCTGTTTTTT

V gene: TRBV9
J gene: TRBJ2-7
clone size: NA
D gene: TRBD2
CDR3 protein: CASSVGSSGRAYEQYF
CDR3 DNA: TGTGCCAGCAGCGTAGGCTCTAGCGGGAGGGCCTACGAGCAGTACTTC

V gene: TRBV6-4
J gene: TRBJ2-5
clone size: NA
D gene: NA
CDR3 protein: CASSATGGAETQYF
CDR3 DNA: TGTGCCAGCAGTGCGACGGGGGGCGCGGAGACCCAGTACTTC

V gene: TRBV19
J gene: TRBJ1-1
clone size: NA
D gene: TRBD1
CDR3 protein: CASSIGRGTEAFF
CDR3 DNA: TGTGCCAGTAGTATCGGCAGGGGGACTGAAGCTTTCTTT

V gene: TRBV5-1
J gene: TRBJ2-1
clone size: NA
D gene: TRBD2
CDR3 protein: CASSFGTSGYNEQFF
CDR3 DNA: TGCGCCAGCAGCTTCGGGACTAGCGGCTACAATGAGCAGTTCTTC

V gene: TRBV19
J gene: TRBJ2-1
clone size: NA
D gene: TRBD1
CDR3 protein: CASSKAGTGTHNEQFF
CDR3 DNA: TGTGCCAGTAGTAAAGCCGGGACAGGGACCCACAATGAGCAGTTCTTC

V gene: TRBV5-1
J gene: TRBJ2-7
clone size: NA
D gene: NA
CDR3 protein: CASSPILDYHYEQYF
CDR3 DNA: TGCGCCAGCAGCCCCATCCTGGACTACCACTACGAGCAGTACTTC

V gene: TRBV23-1
J gene: TRBJ2-2
clone size: NA
D gene: TRBD1
CDR3 protein: CASRLGTGGTGELFF
CDR3 DNA: TGCGCCAGCAGACTAGGGACAGGGGGAACCGGGGAGCTGTTTTTT

V gene: TRBV19
J gene: TRBJ2-5
clone size: few
D gene: NA
CDR3 protein: CASRVSGSETQYF
CDR3 DNA: TGTGCCAGTAGGGTTTCCGGGTCGGAGACCCAGTACTTC

V gene: TRBV5-6
J gene: TRBJ1-2
clone size: once
D gene: NA
CDR3 protein: CASSAQGNYGYTF
CDR3 DNA: TGTGCCAGCAGCGCCCAGGGAAACTATGGCTACACCTTC

V gene: TRBV7-3
J gene: TRBJ1-1
clone size: NA
D gene: TRBD1
CDR3 protein: CASRGTGVNTEAFF
CDR3 DNA: TGTGCCAGCAGGGGGACAGGGGTGAACACTGAAGCTTTCTTT

V gene: TRBV2
J gene: TRBJ2-3
clone size: NA
D gene: NA
CDR3 protein: CASSPQDTQYF
CDR3 DNA: TGTGCCAGCAGTCCACAAGATACGCAGTATTTT

V gene: TRBV7-3
J gene: TRBJ2-3
clone size: NA
D gene: TRBD1
CDR3 protein: CASSTGTGGADTQYF
CDR3 DNA: TGTGCCAGCAGCACCGGGACAGGGGGCGCAGATACGCAGTATTTT

V gene: TRBV21-1
J gene: TRBJ2-1
clone size: NA
D gene: NA
CDR3 protein: CAYRETSGSASYNEQFF
CDR3 DNA: TGTGCCTACCGGGAGACTAGCGGGAGTGCATCCTACAATGAGCAGTTCTTC

V gene: TRBV7-9
J gene: TRBJ1-1
clone size: NA
D gene: TRBD1
CDR3 protein: CASSSGTANTEAFF
CDR3 DNA: TGTGCCAGCAGCTCCGGGACAGCGAACACTGAAGCTTTCTTT

V gene: TRBV7-9
J gene: TRBJ2-7
clone size: NA
D gene: NA
CDR3 protein: CASSLGLEPYEQYF
CDR3 DNA: TGTGCCAGCAGCTTAGGACTAGAGCCCTACGAGCAGTACTTC

V gene: TRBV12-5
J gene: TRBJ1-1
clone size: NA
D gene: TRBD1
CDR3 protein: CASGLPLPPGQEAFF
CDR3 DNA: TGTGCTAGTGGTTTACCATTACCCCCGGGACAGGAAGCTTTCTTT

V gene: TRBV18
J gene: TRBJ2-7
clone size: NA
D gene: TRBD2
CDR3 protein: CASSAGLAGGYEQYF
CDR3 DNA: TGTGCCAGCTCAGCGGGACTAGCGGGAGGCTACGAGCAGTACTTC

V gene: TRBV2
J gene: TRBJ1-4
clone size: NA
D gene: TRBD1
CDR3 protein: CASNNQGTDNEKLFF
CDR3 DNA: TGTGCCAGCAATAATCAAGGGACAGACAATGAAAAACTGTTTTTT

V gene: TRBV28
J gene: TRBJ1-4
clone size: NA
D gene: TRBD1
CDR3 protein: CASSRPWTGGNEKLFF
CDR3 DNA: TGTGCCAGCAGTCGACCCTGGACAGGAGGAAATGAAAAACTGTTTTTT